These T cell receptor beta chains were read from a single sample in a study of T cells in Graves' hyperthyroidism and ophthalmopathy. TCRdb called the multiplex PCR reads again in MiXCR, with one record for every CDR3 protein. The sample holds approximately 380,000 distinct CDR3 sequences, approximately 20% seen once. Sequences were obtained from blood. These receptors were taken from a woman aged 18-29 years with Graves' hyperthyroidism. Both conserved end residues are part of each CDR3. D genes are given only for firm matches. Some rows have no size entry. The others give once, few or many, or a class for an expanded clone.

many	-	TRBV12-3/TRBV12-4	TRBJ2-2	TGTGCCAGCAGTTTCCGACAGGTGAACACCGGGGAGCTGTTTTTT	CASSFRQVNTGELFF
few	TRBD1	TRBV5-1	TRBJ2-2	TGCGCCAGCAGCTTTTTTCAGGGGGACACCGGGGAGCTGTTTTTT	CASSFFQGDTGELFF
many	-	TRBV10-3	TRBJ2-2	TGTGCCATCAGTAATGCCCCAGCCGCCGGGGAGCTGTTTTTT	CAISNAPAAGELFF
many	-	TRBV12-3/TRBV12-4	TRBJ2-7	TGTGCCAGCAGTTTTAGACCGTACGAGCAGTACTTC	CASSFRPYEQYF
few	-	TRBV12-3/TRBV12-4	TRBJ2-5	TGTGCCAGCAGCCCCGGGGCGGGCAGGGCCCAAGAGACCCAGTACTTC	CASSPGAGRAQETQYF
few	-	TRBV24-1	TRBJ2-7	TGTGCCACCAGTGATTCCTACACCGCCTACGAGCAGTACTTC	CATSDSYTAYEQYF
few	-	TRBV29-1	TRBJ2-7	TGCAGCGTTCTCGACACTTCCTACGAGCAGTACTTC	CSVLDTSYEQYF
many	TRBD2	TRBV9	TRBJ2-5	TGTGCCAGCAGCCTCACCCTAGCGGGGCAAGAGACCCAGTACTTC	CASSLTLAGQETQYF
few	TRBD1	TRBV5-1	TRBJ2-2	TGCGCCAGCAGCTTGTTCCGACAGGGCACCGGGGAGCTGTTTTTT	CASSLFRQGTGELFF
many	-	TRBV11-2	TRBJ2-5	TGTGCCAGCAGCTTATACGAGACCCAGTACTTC	CASSLYETQYF
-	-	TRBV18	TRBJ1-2	TGTGCCAGCTTTACAGGGTACTTCGGCTATGGCTACACCTTC	CASFTGYFGYGYTF
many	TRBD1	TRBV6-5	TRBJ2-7	TGTGCCAGCTGTCCAGGGGGCTGGTACGAGCAGTACTTC	CASCPGGWYEQYF
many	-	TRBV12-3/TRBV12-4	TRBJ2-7	TGTGCCAGCAGTTTCGTGCTTTCCTACGAGCAGTACTTC	CASSFVLSYEQYF
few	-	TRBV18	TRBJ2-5	TGTGCCAGCTCATCCACCTCGGCGGGTGGAGAGACCCAGTACTTC	CASSSTSAGGETQYF
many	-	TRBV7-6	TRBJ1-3	TGTGCCAGCAGCTTCGCGGGGGCGTTTGGAAACACCATATATTTT	CASSFAGAFGNTIYF
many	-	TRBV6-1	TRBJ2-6	TGTGCCAGCAATGAACACTTCTCTGGGGCCAACGTCCTGACTTTC	CASNEHFSGANVLTF
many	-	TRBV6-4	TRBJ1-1	TGTGCCAGCAGGCCTCAGGCTATGAACACTGAAGCTTTCTTT	CASRPQAMNTEAFF
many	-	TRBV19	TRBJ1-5	TGTGCCAGTAGTCCCCGGACAGCCAGCCTCAATCAGCCCCAGCATTTT	CASSPRTASLNQPQHF
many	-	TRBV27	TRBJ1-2	TGTGCCAGCGCAATAGGACAGACGAACTATGGCTACACCTTC	CASAIGQTNYGYTF
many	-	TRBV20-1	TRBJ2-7	TGCAGTGCTAGAAAAGCAGGATCGTCCTACGAGCAGTACTTC	CSARKAGSSYEQYF
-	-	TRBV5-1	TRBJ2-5	TGCGCCAGCAGCTTGCTAGGGATAGAGACCAAGTACTTC	CASSLLGIETKYF
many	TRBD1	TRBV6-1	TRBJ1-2	TGTGCCAGCAGTGAGATTGACAGGGGTGGCTACACCTTC	CASSEIDRGGYTF